Shown below are 10 T cell receptor beta chains from a single sample sequenced in a study of post-analysis software for immune sequencing data. Whole-study findings and limits: Higher frequency in patients than in controls was seen for about five TRBV segments, with TRBV5-6, TRBV5-1 and TRBV20-1 among them.

The TCR beta cDNA libraries contained unique molecular identifiers. Each CDR3 protein gets one entry after TCRdb re-called the PCR reads with MiXCR. The sample holds around 700,000 distinct CDR3 sequences; around 60% are singletons and the top ten take 11%. Their antigen targets remain unknown. The material sequenced was blood. The receptors stem from a girl aged 2 to 10 with multiple sclerosis.

In DNA, the CDR3 is TGCGCCAGCAGCTTGGTTTCGTTCGGCCTAGCGGGAGCCTCTGGGGATGAGCAGTTCTTC. Its protein product is CASSLVSFGLAGASGDEQFF. This chain joins TRBV5-1 and TRBJ2-1, with 10 bases that match TRBD2. Trimming cost V 0 bases and J 8 bases; bases outside gene matches: 20. CDR3 size: 20 residues. Germline CDR1 SGHRS, CDR2 YFSETQ.

This chain links TRBV5-1 with TRBJ2-1, with 9 bases that match TRBD1. Germline-derived CDR1 and CDR2 are SGHRS and YFSETQ. V lost 4 bases and J lost 10; bases outside the gene matches: 9. CDR3 length: 14 amino acids. The CDR3 loop reads CASSPAGTGNEQFF. Written as DNA, the CDR3 is TGCGCCAGCAGCCCCGCGGGGACAGGGAACGAGCAGTTCTTC.

The table lists this clonotype with a few counts. This rearrangement joins TRBV20-1 to TRBJ1-1; D unresolved. This CDR3 comprises 11 residues. CDR1 is DFQATT and CDR2 is SNEGSKA in the germline V gene (reference sequence). With 6 bases removed from V and 7 bases from J, the gap between germline ends came to 12 bases. CDR3 sequence (DNA): TGCAGTGCCCTGCGCCTAGGTGAAGCTTTCTTT. It translates to CSALRLGEAFF.

The chain joins TRBV4-1 to TRBJ2-1; D gene unclear. Germline CDR1 MGHRA, CDR2 YSYEKL. V shed 4 bases and J shed 6 bases, with 16 bases lying between them. This CDR3 has 15 amino acids. The CDR3 DNA reads as TGCGCCAGCAGCCCCTTAAGGGTACAACTCAATGAGCAGTTCTTC. Translated, it gives CASSPLRVQLNEQFF.

This chain uses TRBV7-2 with TRBJ2-6; D gene ambiguous. There are 16 residues in the CDR3. Germline-derived CDR1 and CDR2 are SGHTA and FQGNSA. Trimming left V 1 base short and J 0 bases short, with 7 bases between. The CDR3 sequence is CASSLGPGSGANVLTF. The CDR3 DNA follows: TGTGCCAGCAGCTTAGGGCCCGGCTCTGGGGCCAACGTCCTGACTTTC.

The gene calls are TRBV7-2 and TRBJ2-3; D might be TRBD1 (5 bases). The ends were cut back, 5 bases at V and 1 base at J, with 13 bases in the middle. The germline gives CDR1 SGHTA, CDR2 FQGNSA. This CDR3 comprises 15 residues. The CDR3 reads CASSPKGPRTDTQYF. In nucleotides, the CDR3 is TGTGCCAGCAGCCCCAAGGGGCCGCGCACAGATACGCAGTATTTT.

This clonotype has a handful of counts. The chain uses TRBV20-1 and TRBJ2-5, with D hard to call. Trimming left V 1 base short and J 1 base short, with 7 bases between. CDR1 DFQATT and CDR2 SNEGSKA come from the germline V gene (reference sequence). This CDR3 is 13 amino acids long. Here the CDR3 DNA reads TGCAGTGCTAGAGCGGCAGTCCAAGAGACCCAGTACTTC. Encoded protein: CSARAAVQETQYF.

In this sample, this clonotype turned up a few times. The chain carries TRBV12-3 or TRBV12-4 and TRBJ1-2; a possible D gene is TRBD1 (5 bases). The CDR3 runs 19 residues. The V end was cut by 6 bases, the J end by 6 bases, with 32 bases between. CDR3 nucleotides: TGTGCCAGCAGCCCTATCCGCCCGTGGGGGGAAAGCGGCCTTCATGGCTACACCTTC. The encoded protein is CASSPIRPWGESGLHGYTF.

V usage is TRBV5-1 and J usage is TRBJ2-3; TRBD2 is a possible D gene (5 bases). Trimming left V 3 bases short and J 4 bases short, with 15 bases between. The germline CDR1 and CDR2 sequences are SGHRS and YFSETQ. The CDR3 consists of 15 residues. The CDR3 protein is CASSSVASSADTQYF. The CDR3 DNA is TGCGCCAGCAGCTCAGTGGCTAGCTCTGCAGATACGCAGTATTTT. The full variable domain, with the rest looked up from reference TRBV5-1 and TRBJ2-3, is KAGVTQTPRYLIKTRGQQVTLSCSPISGHRSVSWYQQTPGQGLQFLFEYFSETQRNKGNFPGRFSGRQFSNSRSEMNVSTLELGDSALYLCASSSVASSADTQYFGPGTRLTVL.

This clonotype was observed a handful of times. V gene TRBV4-1 combines with J gene TRBJ2-1; the D gene is possibly TRBD2 (5 bases). Germline CDR1 MGHRA, CDR2 YSYEKL. Trimming took 3 bases from V and 6 from J, leaving 9 bases between them. CDR3 length equals 13 residues. CDR3 sequence (DNA): TGCGCCAGCAGCCAGGTTACTAGCAATGAGCAGTTCTTC. Translation: CASSQVTSNEQFF.